One and the same sample provided the 19 T cell receptor beta chains below, sequenced in a study of blood T cell repertoires in COVID-19 (dated by TCRdb to 2019 to 2021). Receptors were amplified or captured by the immunoSEQ multiplex PCR assay. In its TCRdb copy, this immuneACCESS table keeps in-frame sequences only and misses some clones. Where compared with another copy, unresolved V genes explain less than half of these, and the others have no known cause. In this sample the table shows 200,000 to 250,000 clones, roughly 89% of which occur a single time. The top ten constitute 5.5% to 6.5% of the sample. Source material: peripheral blood. These receptors were taken from a man aged 55-75 years who had recovered from COVID-19.

Only one count was recorded for this clone. V is TRBV28 and J is TRBJ2-3; 12 positions match TRBD2. Germline V gives CDR1 MDHEN, CDR2 SYDVKM. The CDR3 sequence is 14 residues long. Trimming took 6 bases from V and 6 from J; bases not matched to a gene: 4. Here the CDR3 reads CASSSSGRADTQYF. The CDR3 region has the DNA TGTGCCAGCAGCTCTAGCGGGAGGGCGGATACGCAGTATTTT.

In its sample, this clone was seen once. CDR3: CASSLTGTGELFF. Written as DNA, the CDR3 is TGTGCCAGCAGCTTGACAGGGACCGGGGAGCTGTTTTTT. The chain has TRBV7-8 and TRBJ2-2; 7 nucleotides align to TRBD1. CDR3 length equals 13 residues. From germline, CDR1 is SGHVS and CDR2 FQNEAQ. The ends lost 3 bases at V and 5 bases at J; junction bases unmatched: 0.

V is TRBV15 and J is TRBJ2-7; 9 bases are shared with TRBD1. CDR1 and CDR2 (germline): LNHNV, YYDKDF (reference sequence). J gave up 2 bases and V 1 base, and 3 bases lay outside the gene matches. The CDR3 consists of 15 residues. CDR3 amino acids: CATSRVTGGPYEQYF. CDR3 bases: TGTGCCACCAGCAGAGTGACAGGGGGTCCCTACGAGCAGTACTTC.

The V call is TRBV24-1, the J call TRBJ2-4; 8 bases align to TRBD1. The CDR3 totals 15 residues. Germline values: CDR1 KGHDR, CDR2 SFDVKD. V was pared by 3 bases and J by 6 bases, with 6 bases of the junction left unmatched. The CDR3 coding sequence is TGTGCCACCAGTGATCCCTCCGGGACAGGAAACATTCAGTACTTC. Its translation is CATSDPSGTGNIQYF.

The chain recombines TRBV6-5 with TRBJ2-1; the match to TRBD2 covers 11 bases. The CDR3 runs 13 residues. Trimming removed 2 bases from V and 13 bases from J; junction bases left unmatched: 4. The germline gives CDR1 MNHEY, CDR2 SVGAGI. As DNA, the CDR3 is TGTGCCAGCAGTTACGGACTAGCGGGCGGTCAGTTCTTC. Translated, it gives CASSYGLAGGQFF.

The chain couples TRBV5-4 to TRBJ1-1, with a possible D match to TRBD1 (6 bases). V was cut by 2 bases and J by 4 bases, with 21 bases left in between. Germline V gene sequence: CDR1 SGHNT, CDR2 YYREEE (reference sequence). The CDR3 length is 17 residues. CDR3 bases: TGTGCCAGCAGCTTCCAGAGGGGGACGAGGAGTCGCACTGAAGCTTTCTTT. Its protein product is CASSFQRGTRSRTEAFF.

The chain has TRBV28 and TRBJ2-2; 10 positions agree with TRBD2. V lost 5 bases and J lost 5; bases outside the gene matches: 11. Germline V gives CDR1 MDHEN, CDR2 SYDVKM. The CDR3 totals 17 residues. The CDR3 DNA reads TGTGCCAGCAGTCGGCGGCTAGCGGGAGCTCGAACCGGGGAGCTGTTTTTT. This codes for CASSRRLAGARTGELFF.

A single count supports this clone. V usage is TRBV15 and J usage is TRBJ1-3; D is possibly TRBD1 (6 bases). The germline V gene encodes CDR1 LNHNV and CDR2 YYDKDF (reference sequence). Trimming stripped 0 bases from V and 1 base from J, with 7 bases between. The CDR3 is 15 amino acids. This CDR3 is CATSRDTGSGNTIYF. In DNA form, the CDR3 reads TGTGCCACCAGCAGAGATACAGGGTCTGGAAACACCATATATTTT.

The CDR3 region is CASSYRQGVGDTQYF. DNA for the CDR3: TGTGCCAGCAGTTATCGGCAGGGGGTGGGAGATACGCAGTATTTT. The V and J genes are TRBV27 and TRBJ2-3; 7 positions agree with TRBD1. CDR3 length: 15 residues. Unmatched junction bases numbered 9, after V lost 4 bases and J lost 5 bases. Germline V CDR1 and CDR2: MNHEY, SMNVEV (reference sequence).

V usage is TRBV7-2 and J usage is TRBJ2-1; 7 nucleotides line up with TRBD2. The CDR3 is 15 residues long. Germline V CDR1 and CDR2: SGHTA, FQGNSA. V dropped 2 bases and J dropped 6; count of bases not matched to a gene: 7. CDR3 loop: CASSLMVGGGNEQFF. DNA of the CDR3: TGTGCCAGCAGCTTAATGGTGGGGGGGGGCAATGAGCAGTTCTTC.

The chain carries TRBV7-3 and TRBJ2-3, with D perhaps matching TRBD1 (5 bases). Germline-derived CDR1 and CDR2 are SGHTA and FQGTGA. Trimming removed 5 bases at V and 4 bases at J, with 13 bases between. CDR3 length: 14 residues. In nucleotides, the CDR3 is TGTGCCAGCAGCCTAGACTCAGGGTCAGATACGCAGTATTTT. As protein: CASSLDSGSDTQYF.

The chain has TRBV18 and TRBJ1-2, with a possible D match to TRBD1 (6 bases). V was shortened by 5 bases and J by 3 bases, with 7 bases between the two germline ends. CDR3 length: 12 residues. Per germline, CDR1 KGHSH and CDR2 LQKENI. The CDR3 DNA follows: TGTGCCAGCTCAAAGGGGGACTATGGCTACACCTTC. This encodes CASSKGDYGYTF.

This rearrangement joins TRBV3-1 (or the pseudogene TRBV3-2) to TRBJ2-1; TRBD1 matches at 9 bases. Germline CDR1 reads LGHDT; CDR2 reads YNNKEL (reference sequence). Unmatched junction bases numbered 3, after V lost 4 bases and J lost 2 bases. This CDR3 is 15 amino acids long. CDR3 protein: CASSPQGAPYNEQFF. The CDR3 nucleotides are TGTGCCAGCAGCCCACAGGGGGCCCCCTACAATGAGCAGTTCTTC.

The V and J genes are TRBV3-1 (or the pseudogene TRBV3-2) and TRBJ2-1; D is perhaps TRBD2 (6 bases). The CDR3 extends over 15 amino acids. The V and J ends lost 1 base and 12 bases respectively, with 19 bases between them. Germline V gene lookup returns CDR1 LGHDT and CDR2 YNNKEL (reference sequence). The CDR3 is CASSQGVSGGFGQFF. The CDR3 bases are TGTGCCAGCAGCCAAGGAGTCTCCGGGGGTTTCGGGCAGTTCTTC.

J is TRBJ1-5 and V is TRBV28, with TRBD1 matching 8 bases. This CDR3 comprises 14 residues. V dropped 5 bases and J dropped 7; count of bases not matched to a gene: 7. Germline CDR1 reads MDHEN; CDR2 reads SYDVKM. CDR3 in DNA: TGTGCCAGCAGTCAGACAGGGGCCCGGCAGCCCCAGCATTTT. Amino acid sequence: CASSQTGARQPQHF.

This clone is medium-sized within its sample. The chain combines TRBV24-1 with TRBJ2-1; TRBD2 aligns across 7 bases. The CDR3 runs to 16 residues. CDR1 and CDR2 (germline): KGHDR, SFDVKD. The ends lost 0 bases at V and 7 bases at J; junction bases unmatched: 8. CDR3 nucleotides: TGTGCCACCAGTGATTTGGGCGCGGGAGCGGGAAATGAGCAGTTCTTC. It translates to CATSDLGAGAGNEQFF.

The chain couples TRBV19 to TRBJ1-2, with D unresolved. The V gene lost 0 bases and the J gene lost 4 bases, with 9 bases spanning the gap. Germline values: CDR1 LNHDA, CDR2 SQIVND (reference sequence). CDR3 size: 14 residues. CDR3 residues: CASSIERGPYGYTF. The CDR3 region has the DNA TGTGCCAGTAGTATAGAGAGAGGGCCCTATGGCTACACCTTC.

The chain carries TRBV11-1 and TRBJ2-1, with 8 bases matching TRBD1. Per germline, CDR1 SGHAT and CDR2 FQDESV (reference sequence). CDR3 length: 16 residues. V lost 2 bases, J lost 6 bases, and 9 bases stayed unmatched. CDR3 amino acids: CASSLWGTGTPNEQFF. Written as DNA, the CDR3 is TGTGCCAGCAGCTTATGGGGGACAGGAACCCCCAATGAGCAGTTCTTC. Filled out from reference TRBV11-1 and TRBJ2-1, the complete variable domain reads EAEVAQSPRYKITEKSQAVAFWCDPISGHATLYWYRQILGQGPELLVQFQDESVVDDSQLPKDRFSAERLKGVDSTLKIQPAELGDSAMYLCASSLWGTGTPNEQFFGPGTRLTVL.

This sequence joins TRBV28 and TRBJ1-5; TRBD1 is a possible D gene (5 bases). Germline V gene data show CDR1 as MDHEN and CDR2 as SYDVKM. The V gene lost 1 base and the J gene lost 1 base, with 8 bases spanning the gap. The CDR3 is 15 amino acids. CDR3 sequence reads: CASSLSSGSNQPQHF. CDR3 DNA sequence: TGTGCCAGCAGTTTATCCTCAGGGAGCAATCAGCCCCAGCATTTT.